The 4 T cell receptor beta chains below come from one sample, sequenced in a study of PD-1 blockade in classical Hodgkin lymphoma. The table came from immunoSEQ multiplex PCR; TCRdb's copy has only in-frame clones and leaves some out. The sample consists of more than 25,000 clones, roughly 71% of them appearing once. Each patient relapsed following autologous stem cell transplantation, and prior brentuximab vedotin exposure differed. The specimen comprised peripheral blood mononuclear cells (PBMCs), sampled before the second cycle of nivolumab. The source of these receptors is a human donor with classical Hodgkin lymphoma.

V gene TRBV2 combines with J gene TRBJ2-1; 8 bases map to TRBD1. The CDR3 covers 12 residues. J was trimmed by 7 bases and V by 11 bases; bases with no gene match: 7. CDR1 is SNHLY and CDR2 is FYNNEI in the germline V gene. This chain's CDR3 is CASRTGMNEQFF. As DNA, the CDR3 is TGTGCCTCCCGGACAGGGATGAATGAGCAGTTCTTC.

This clone was observed a few times. V gene TRBV5-1 combines with J gene TRBJ2-5; 13 nucleotides agree with TRBD2. CDR1 and CDR2 from the germline V gene are SGHRS and YFSETQ. CDR3 length: 15 amino acids. The V gene end was trimmed by 4 bases and the J gene end by 2 bases; junction bases not matched to a gene: 2. CDR3 in DNA: TGCGCCAGCAGCCCGGGACTAGCGGGGCAAGAGACCCAGTACTTC. Protein product: CASSPGLAGQETQYF.

The chain links TRBV19 to TRBJ1-1; 10 bases fit TRBD1. Germline CDR1 is LNHDA and CDR2 is SQIVND (reference sequence). This CDR3 is built from 16 residues. Trimming at V came to 3 bases and at J to 4 bases, leaving 8 bases not matched to a gene. The CDR3 protein is CASSILGQGILTEAFF. In DNA, the CDR3 is TGTGCCAGTAGTATCCTGGGACAGGGGATTCTCACTGAAGCTTTCTTT. The whole variable domain, remainder taken from reference TRBV19 and TRBJ1-1, is DGGITQSPKYLFRKEGQNVTLSCEQNLNHDAMYWYRQDPGQGLRLIYYSQIVNDFQKGDIAEGYSVSREKKESFPLTVTSAQKNPTAFYLCASSILGQGILTEAFFGQGTRLTVV.

CDR3 residues: CATGTSGGAGQFF. CDR3 in DNA: TGTGCCACGGGGACTAGCGGGGGGGCTGGGCAGTTCTTC. The chain couples TRBV2 to TRBJ2-1, with 16 bases lining up with TRBD2. The CDR3 has 13 amino acids. CDR1 and CDR2 from the germline V gene are SNHLY and FYNNEI. The ends lost 10 bases at V and 12 bases at J; junction bases unmatched: 6.